One and the same sample provided the 3 T cell receptor beta chains below, sequenced in a study of cytomegalovirus exposure and HLA in healthy donors. The PCR contained 60 Vbeta and 13 Jbeta primers. The data were produced by immunoSEQ multiplex PCR, yet TCRdb's version contains in-frame clones alone and is incomplete. This sample has some 100,000 clones, with about 67% found just once. Sequencing was done on a sample of PBMCs. These TCRs come from a young woman in good health and CMV-seropositive.

This clone appeared a single time. This chain connects TRBV7-2 to TRBJ2-5; 7 nucleotides agree with TRBD1. V was clipped by 4 bases and J by 2 bases; unmatched bases: 13. CDR1 is SGHTA and CDR2 is FQGNSA in the germline V gene. The CDR3 covers 17 residues. CDR3 nucleotides: TGTGCCAGCAGCTCAGGGGGTGCAGGGCGCGGGCAAGAGACCCAGTACTTC. Encoded protein: CASSSGGAGRGQETQYF.

The chain employs TRBV5-1 and TRBJ2-5; tentative D call: TRBD1 (5 bases). Germline CDR1 reads SGHRS; CDR2 reads YFSETQ. This CDR3 has 13 residues. Trimming stripped 4 bases from V and 4 bases from J, with 11 bases between. CDR3 bases: TGCGCCAGCAGCCGCAATCAGGGAGAGACCCAGTACTTC. It specifies CASSRNQGETQYF. Complete variable domain (other parts from reference TRBV5-1 and TRBJ2-5): KAGVTQTPRYLIKTRGQQVTLSCSPISGHRSVSWYQQTPGQGLQFLFEYFSETQRNKGNFPGRFSGRQFSNSRSEMNVSTLELGDSALYLCASSRNQGETQYFGPGTRLLVL.

This clone was counted a few times. This rearrangement joins TRBV10-3 to TRBJ1-5, with 10 bases aligning to TRBD1. CDR3 length: 19 residues. Trimming cost V 4 bases and J 3 bases; bases outside gene matches: 15. The germline V gene has CDR1 ENHRY and CDR2 SYGVKD. The chain's CDR3 is CAISGPPETGGRDNQPQHF. CDR3 bases: TGTGCCATCAGTGGTCCCCCAGAGACAGGGGGCCGAGACAATCAGCCCCAGCATTTT.